A single sample gave rise to the 13 T cell receptor beta chains below, sequenced in a study of blood T cell repertoires in COVID-19. The method was immunoSEQ multiplex PCR; TCRdb's version includes in-frame clones alone and lacks a portion of them. The sample consists of 250,000 or so clones, approximately 88% of them appearing once. Sequenced: PBMCs or T cells enriched from blood (not recorded which). These receptors all stem from a woman aged 40 to 49 with acute COVID-19.

V and J are TRBV30 and TRBJ2-5; 7 positions match TRBD1. This CDR3 has 12 amino acids. Germline V gene lookup returns CDR1 GTSNPN and CDR2 SVGIG (reference sequence). The J segment lost 5 bases and the V segment lost 4 bases, leaving 4 bases of the junction unmatched. The CDR3 bases are TGTGCCTGGAACCAGGGGGAGGAGACCCAGTACTTC. It translates to CAWNQGEETQYF.

The CDR3 DNA sequence: TGTGCCAGCAGAACAAGTGTTGAGACCCAGTACTTC. Its protein product is CASRTSVETQYF. The chain recombines TRBV12-3 or TRBV12-4 with TRBJ2-5; D remains unclear. The CDR3 runs to 12 residues. V was shortened by 6 bases and J by 5 bases, with 10 bases between the two germline ends.

J is TRBJ1-5 and V is TRBV19, with D possibly being TRBD1 (5 bases). Germline CDR1 LNHDA, CDR2 SQIVND (reference sequence). The CDR3 sequence is 16 residues long. V gave up 4 bases and J gave up 7 bases, with 20 bases separating them. In DNA form, the CDR3 reads TGTGCCAGTAGTAAGGACAATCCCCTAGGAAGACAGCCCCAGCATTTT. Amino acids: CASSKDNPLGRQPQHF.

Regarding this clone: At one end, the junction sequence differs from germline, possibly due to a read error. This rearrangement joins TRBV5-6 to TRBJ1-2, with D perhaps matching TRBD1 (6 bases). This CDR3 is 11 amino acids long. Germline CDR1 and CDR2: SGHDT and YYEEEE. CDR3 region: CASSYGTQARF. For the CDR3, the DNA is TGTGCCAGCAGCTATGGGACACAGGCCCGCTTC.

J is TRBJ2-3 and V is TRBV9, with D possibly matching TRBD1 (6 bases). The V end lost 0 bases, the J end lost 1 base, and 9 bases lay between the germline ends. The CDR3 has 15 amino acids. Germline V gene lookup returns CDR1 SGDLS and CDR2 YYNGEE. The CDR3 DNA reads TGTGCCAGCAGCGTAGGCCGACAGGGCACAGATACGCAGTATTTT. Its translation is CASSVGRQGTDTQYF. Complete variable domain (other parts from reference TRBV9 and TRBJ2-3): DSGVTQTPKHLITATGQRVTLRCSPRSGDLSVYWYQQSLDQGLQFLIQYYNGEERAKGNILERFSAQQFPDLHSELNLSSLELGDSALYFCASSVGRQGTDTQYFGPGTRLTVL.

The chain uses TRBV5-1 and TRBJ2-5; weak D call: TRBD2 (6 bases). Germline values: CDR1 SGHRS, CDR2 YFSETQ. Trimming left V 4 bases short and J 5 bases short, with 18 bases between. There are 15 residues in the CDR3. Written as DNA, the CDR3 is TGCGCCAGCAGCCCCGGGACTCGACCGGGGGAGACCCAGTACTTC. It is translated as CASSPGTRPGETQYF.

The rearrangement uses TRBV27 and TRBJ2-2; 7 nucleotides line up with TRBD1. The CDR3 length is 14 residues. With 7 bases clipped from V and 13 bases from J, the junction kept 15 bases outside the gene matches. Germline CDR1 is MNHEY and CDR2 is SMNVEV (reference sequence). CDR3 region: CASTPGQTLGGLFF. The CDR3 DNA reads as TGTGCCAGCACCCCGGGACAGACTTTAGGAGGGCTGTTTTTT.

V and J are TRBV6-2 or TRBV6-3 and TRBJ1-2, with 11 bases aligning to TRBD1. Germline-derived CDR1 and CDR2 are MNHEY and SVGEGT. CDR3 length: 15 residues. V dropped 5 bases and J dropped 4; count of bases not matched to a gene: 6. The chain's CDR3 is CASSIRTGGPYGYTF. In DNA, the CDR3 is TGTGCCAGCAGTATCCGGACAGGGGGCCCCTATGGCTACACCTTC.

DNA for the CDR3: TGTGCCTGGAGTGTACGGGGGGCTGGAGAAAAACTGTTTTTT. It codes for CAWSVRGAGEKLFF. This rearrangement joins TRBV30 to TRBJ1-4, with D perhaps TRBD1 (6 bases). V lost 0 bases and J 8 bases, leaving 13 bases between the germline ends. CDR3 length equals 14 residues. Germline CDR1 reads GTSNPN; CDR2 reads SVGIG (reference sequence).

The gene calls are TRBV19 and TRBJ1-2; 10 bases fit TRBD1. Germline CDR1 reads LNHDA; CDR2 reads SQIVND (reference sequence). The V gene end was trimmed by 5 bases and the J gene end by 0 bases; junction bases not matched to a gene: 3. There are 15 residues in the CDR3. CDR3 coding DNA: TGTGCCAGTAGTTCCGGGACAGGGGCTAACTATGGCTACACCTTC. This encodes CASSSGTGANYGYTF.

The chain joins TRBV6-5 to TRBJ1-2; D gene unclear. The CDR3 loop spans 15 amino acids. CDR1 MNHEY and CDR2 SVGAGI come from the germline V gene. Deletions cut 2 bases from V and 1 base from J, with 11 bases between. The CDR3 loop reads CASSYGGRLNYGYTF. Written as DNA, the CDR3 is TGTGCCAGCAGTTACGGAGGCAGACTTAACTATGGCTACACCTTC.

The sample holds a few counts of this clone. This chain links TRBV2 with TRBJ2-4; unclear D gene. Germline lookup yields CDR1 SNHLY and CDR2 FYNNEI. V gave up 5 bases and J gave up 0 bases, with 11 bases separating them. The CDR3 has 15 amino acids. Here the CDR3 reads CASSSLALAKNIQYF. The CDR3, as DNA: TGTGCCAGCAGTTCCTTAGCTTTAGCCAAAAACATTCAGTACTTC.

This clone was observed a few times. This chain joins TRBV6-1 and TRBJ2-2; no firm D call. V shed 2 bases and J shed 9 bases, with 10 bases lying between them. The germline gives CDR1 MNHNS, CDR2 SASEGT. The CDR3 extends over 13 amino acids. The CDR3 DNA is TGTGCCAGCAGTGAATCAGGCCTCCGGGAGCTGTTTTTT. Its translation is CASSESGLRELFF.